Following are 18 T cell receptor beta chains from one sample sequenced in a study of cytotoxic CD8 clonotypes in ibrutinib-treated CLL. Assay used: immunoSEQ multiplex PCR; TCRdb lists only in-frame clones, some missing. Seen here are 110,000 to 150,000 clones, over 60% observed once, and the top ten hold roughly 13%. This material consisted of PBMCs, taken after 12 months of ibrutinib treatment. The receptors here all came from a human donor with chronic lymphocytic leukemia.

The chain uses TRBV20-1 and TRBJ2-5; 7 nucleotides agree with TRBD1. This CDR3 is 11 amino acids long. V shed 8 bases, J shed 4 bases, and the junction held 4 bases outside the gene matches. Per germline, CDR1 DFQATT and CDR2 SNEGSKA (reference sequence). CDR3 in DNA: TGCAGTACAGGGGTTGCAGAGACCCAGTACTTC. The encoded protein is CSTGVAETQYF.

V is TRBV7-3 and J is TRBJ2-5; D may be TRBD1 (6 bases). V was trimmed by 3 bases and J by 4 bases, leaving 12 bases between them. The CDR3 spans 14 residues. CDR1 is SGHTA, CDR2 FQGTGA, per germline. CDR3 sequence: CASSFGGRGETQYF. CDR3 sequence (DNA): TGTGCCAGCAGCTTTGGGGGCAGGGGAGAGACCCAGTACTTC.

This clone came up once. CDR3 protein: CASSPPGGAGTTEAFF. In DNA form, the CDR3 reads TGTGCCAGCAGTCCACCCGGGGGCGCAGGGACAACTGAAGCTTTCTTT. The V call is TRBV28, the J call TRBJ1-1, with D perhaps TRBD1 (6 bases). The CDR3 extends over 16 amino acids. The germline V gene has CDR1 MDHEN and CDR2 SYDVKM. V shed 5 bases and J shed 5 bases, with 21 bases lying between them.

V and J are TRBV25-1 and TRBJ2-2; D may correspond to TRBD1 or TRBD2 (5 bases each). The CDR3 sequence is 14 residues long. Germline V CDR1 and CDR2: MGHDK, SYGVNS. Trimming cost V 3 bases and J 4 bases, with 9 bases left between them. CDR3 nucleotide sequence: TGTGCCAGCAGTGACCCAGGGAGCACCGGGGAGCTGTTTTTT. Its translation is CASSDPGSTGELFF.

The CDR3 DNA reads as TGCGCCAGCAGCCAAACCCCCGATGGGACCCAGTACTTC. Its protein product is CASSQTPDGTQYF. The V gene is TRBV4-3, the J gene TRBJ2-5, with D unresolved. Germline assignment: CDR1 LGHNA and CDR2 YSLEER. The CDR3 extends over 13 amino acids. V was cut by 2 bases and J by 7 bases, with 11 bases left in between.

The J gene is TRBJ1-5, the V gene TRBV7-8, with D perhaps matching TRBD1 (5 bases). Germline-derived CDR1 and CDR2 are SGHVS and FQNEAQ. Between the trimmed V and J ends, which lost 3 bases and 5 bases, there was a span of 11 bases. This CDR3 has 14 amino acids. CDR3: CASSFQGLDQPQHF. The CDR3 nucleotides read TGTGCCAGCAGCTTTCAGGGATTGGATCAGCCCCAGCATTTT.

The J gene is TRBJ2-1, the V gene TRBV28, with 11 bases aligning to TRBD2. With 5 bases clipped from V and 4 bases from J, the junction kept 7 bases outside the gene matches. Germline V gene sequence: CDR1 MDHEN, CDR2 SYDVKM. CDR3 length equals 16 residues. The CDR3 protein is CASSPPGLAEYNEQFF. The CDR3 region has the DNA TGTGCCAGCAGTCCACCGGGACTAGCGGAATACAATGAGCAGTTCTTC.

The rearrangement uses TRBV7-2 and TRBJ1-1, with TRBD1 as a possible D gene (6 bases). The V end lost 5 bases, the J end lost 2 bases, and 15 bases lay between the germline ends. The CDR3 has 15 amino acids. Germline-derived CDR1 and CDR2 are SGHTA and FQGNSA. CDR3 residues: CASSVTGLRNTEAFF. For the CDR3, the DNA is TGTGCCAGCAGCGTAACAGGGTTGCGAAACACTGAAGCTTTCTTT.

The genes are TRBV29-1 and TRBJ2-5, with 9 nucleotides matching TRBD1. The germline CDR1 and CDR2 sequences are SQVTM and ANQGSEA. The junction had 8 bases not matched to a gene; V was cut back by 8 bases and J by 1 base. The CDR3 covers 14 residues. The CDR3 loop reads CSHGTGLGQETQYF. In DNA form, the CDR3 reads TGCAGCCATGGGACAGGGTTGGGCCAAGAGACCCAGTACTTC.

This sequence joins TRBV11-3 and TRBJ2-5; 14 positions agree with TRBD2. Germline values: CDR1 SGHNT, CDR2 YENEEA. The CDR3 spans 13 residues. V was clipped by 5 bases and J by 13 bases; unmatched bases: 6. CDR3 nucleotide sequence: TGTGCCAGCAGCCCGGGACTAGCGGGAGTTTTGTACTTC. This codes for CASSPGLAGVLYF.

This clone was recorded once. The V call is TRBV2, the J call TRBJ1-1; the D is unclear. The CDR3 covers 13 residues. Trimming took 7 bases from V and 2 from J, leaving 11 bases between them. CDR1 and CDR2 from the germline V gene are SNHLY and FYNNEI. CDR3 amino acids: CASKVQRNTEAFF. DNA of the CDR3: TGTGCCAGCAAGGTCCAGAGAAACACTGAAGCTTTCTTT.

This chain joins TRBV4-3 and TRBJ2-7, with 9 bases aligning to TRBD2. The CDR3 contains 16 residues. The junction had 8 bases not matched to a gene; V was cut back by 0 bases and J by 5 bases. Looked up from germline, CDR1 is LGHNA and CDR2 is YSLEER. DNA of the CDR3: TGCGCCAGCAGCCAAGATATAGCGGGGGCAGGAAACGAGCAGTACTTC. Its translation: CASSQDIAGAGNEQYF.

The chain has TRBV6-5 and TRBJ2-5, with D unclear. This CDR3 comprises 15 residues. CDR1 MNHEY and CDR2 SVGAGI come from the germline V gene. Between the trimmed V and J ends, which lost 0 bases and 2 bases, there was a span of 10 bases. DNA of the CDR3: TGTGCCAGCAGTTACTCTGGTTCTAGACAAGAGACCCAGTACTTC. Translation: CASSYSGSRQETQYF.

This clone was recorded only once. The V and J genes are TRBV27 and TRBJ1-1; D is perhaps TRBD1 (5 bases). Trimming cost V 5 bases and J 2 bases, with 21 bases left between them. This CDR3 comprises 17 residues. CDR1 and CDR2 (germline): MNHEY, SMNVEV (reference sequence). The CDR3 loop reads CASSLNPLQAINTEAFF. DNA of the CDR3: TGTGCCAGCAGTCTAAACCCCCTACAGGCTATAAACACTGAAGCTTTCTTT.

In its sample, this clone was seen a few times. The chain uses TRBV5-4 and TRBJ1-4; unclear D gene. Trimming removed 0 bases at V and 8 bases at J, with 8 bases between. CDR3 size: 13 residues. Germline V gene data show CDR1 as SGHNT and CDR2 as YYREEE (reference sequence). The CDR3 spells CASSLELSEKLFF. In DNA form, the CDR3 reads TGTGCCAGCAGCTTGGAGTTGTCCGAAAAACTGTTTTTT.

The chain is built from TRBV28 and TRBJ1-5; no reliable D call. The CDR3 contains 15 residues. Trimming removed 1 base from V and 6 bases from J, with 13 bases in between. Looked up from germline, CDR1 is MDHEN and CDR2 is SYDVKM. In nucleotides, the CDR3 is TGTGCCAGCAGTTTATTCGGCTGGGATCCTCAGCCCCAGCATTTT. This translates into CASSLFGWDPQPQHF.

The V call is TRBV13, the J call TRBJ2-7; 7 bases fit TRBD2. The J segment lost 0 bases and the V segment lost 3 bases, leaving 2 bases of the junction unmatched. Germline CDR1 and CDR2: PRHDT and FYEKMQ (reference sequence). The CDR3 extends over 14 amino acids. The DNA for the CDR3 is TGTGCCAGCAGCTTCGCTAGCGGCTCCTACGAGCAGTACTTC. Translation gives CASSFASGSYEQYF.

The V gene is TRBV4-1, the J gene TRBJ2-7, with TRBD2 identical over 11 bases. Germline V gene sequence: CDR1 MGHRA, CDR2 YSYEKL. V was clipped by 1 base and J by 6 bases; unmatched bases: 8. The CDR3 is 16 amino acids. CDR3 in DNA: TGCGCCAGCAGCCAAGTATATCTAGCGGGAGGTGGCGAGCAGTACTTC. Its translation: CASSQVYLAGGGEQYF.